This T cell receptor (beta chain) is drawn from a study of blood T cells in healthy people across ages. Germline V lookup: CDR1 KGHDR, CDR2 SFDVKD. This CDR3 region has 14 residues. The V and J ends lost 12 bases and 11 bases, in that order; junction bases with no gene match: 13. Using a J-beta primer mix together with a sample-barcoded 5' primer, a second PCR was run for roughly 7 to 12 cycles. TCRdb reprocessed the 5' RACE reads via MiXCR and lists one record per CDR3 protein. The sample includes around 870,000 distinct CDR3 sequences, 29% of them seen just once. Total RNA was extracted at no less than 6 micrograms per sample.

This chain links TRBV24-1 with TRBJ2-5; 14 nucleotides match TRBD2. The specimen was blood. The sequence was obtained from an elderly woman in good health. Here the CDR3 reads CAASGTSGSNEQYF. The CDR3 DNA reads TGTGCCGCTTCCGGGACTAGCGGGAGCAATGAGCAGTACTTC.